This entry concerns a single T cell receptor (beta chain). What it binds is unknown. These data belong to a study of OX40 agonist ivuxolimab in advanced cancers. Background on the study: Six ivuxolimab dose levels, 0.01 to 10 mg/kg, were given intravenously every 2 weeks. Study-wide points: Among the lowest peripheral clonal expansion occurred in 0.1-3.0 mg/kg partial responders.

Method: immunoSEQ multiplex PCR; TCRdb's copy keeps in-frame clones and lacks some. The sample lists around 72,000 clones, over 70% occurring once. This TCR was recovered from an adult with an advanced solid tumor such as melanoma, head and neck, liver or kidney cancer. This sample comprised CD4+ or CD8+ T cells sorted from blood, obtained in a trial of the OX40 agonist ivuxolimab.

CDR3 sequence reads: CASSYSLGSHYEQYF. The DNA for the CDR3 is TGTGCCAGCAGTTACTCGCTTGGCTCCCACTACGAGCAGTACTTC. V gene TRBV6-5 combines with J gene TRBJ2-7; D is unresolved. CDR3 length: 15 residues. V dropped 0 bases and J dropped 3 bases, with 12 bases sitting between them. Germline V gives CDR1 MNHEY, CDR2 SVGAGI.